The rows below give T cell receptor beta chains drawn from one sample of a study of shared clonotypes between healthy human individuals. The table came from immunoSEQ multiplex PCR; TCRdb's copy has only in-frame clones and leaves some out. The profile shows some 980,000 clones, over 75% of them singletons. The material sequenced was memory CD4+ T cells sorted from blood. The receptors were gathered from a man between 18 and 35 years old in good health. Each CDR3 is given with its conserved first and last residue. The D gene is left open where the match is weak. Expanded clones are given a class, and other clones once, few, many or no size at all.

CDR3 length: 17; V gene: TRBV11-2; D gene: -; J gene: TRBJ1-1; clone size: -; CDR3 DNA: TGTGCCAGCAGCTTGGACAAGCGGGGATGGCAGATATCTGAAGCTTTCTTT; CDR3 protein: CASSLDKRGWQISEAFF
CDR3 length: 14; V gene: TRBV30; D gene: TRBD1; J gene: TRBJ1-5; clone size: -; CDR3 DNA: TGTGCCTGGAGTGTAGGACAGGGCAATCAGCCCCAGCATTTT; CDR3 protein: CAWSVGQGNQPQHF
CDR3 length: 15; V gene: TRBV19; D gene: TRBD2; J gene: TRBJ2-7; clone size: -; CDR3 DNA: TGTGCCAGTAGTATAAGGTCTAGCGGTGTCTACGAGCAGTACTTC; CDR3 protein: CASSIRSSGVYEQYF
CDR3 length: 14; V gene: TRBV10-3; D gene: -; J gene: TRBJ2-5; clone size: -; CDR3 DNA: TGTGCCATCAGAGTAGACGGGGCAATTGAGACCCAGTACTTC; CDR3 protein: CAIRVDGAIETQYF
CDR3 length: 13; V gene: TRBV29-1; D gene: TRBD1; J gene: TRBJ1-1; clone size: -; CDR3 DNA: TGCAGCGGTACAGACAGGGTGGGGACTGAAGCTTTCTTT; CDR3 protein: CSGTDRVGTEAFF
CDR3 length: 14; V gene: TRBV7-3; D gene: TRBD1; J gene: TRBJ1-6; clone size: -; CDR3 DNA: TGTGCCAGCAGCTCCTCCGGGACAGGTGGGGCCCTCCACTTT; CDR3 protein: CASSSSGTGGALHF
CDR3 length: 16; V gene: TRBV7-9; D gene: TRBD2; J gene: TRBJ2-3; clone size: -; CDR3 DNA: TGTGCCAGCAGCTCGGGACTAGCGGGGGGGCCGGATACGCAGTATTTT; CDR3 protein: CASSSGLAGGPDTQYF
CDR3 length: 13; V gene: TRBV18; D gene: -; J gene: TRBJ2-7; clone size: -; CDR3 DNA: TGTGCCAGCTCACCAAGTATCTCCTACGAGCAGTACTTC; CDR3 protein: CASSPSISYEQYF
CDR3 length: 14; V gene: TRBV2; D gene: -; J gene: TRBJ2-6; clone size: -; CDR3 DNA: TGTGCCAGCACCCGCGCCTCTGGGGCCAACGTCCTGACTTTC; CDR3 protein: CASTRASGANVLTF
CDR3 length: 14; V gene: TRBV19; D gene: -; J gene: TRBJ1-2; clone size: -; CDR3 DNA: TGTGCCAGTATTGAGGACCGGGCTTCCCATGGCTACACCTTC; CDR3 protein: CASIEDRASHGYTF
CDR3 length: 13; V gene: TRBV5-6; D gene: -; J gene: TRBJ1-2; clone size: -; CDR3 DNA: TGTGCCAGCAGCTTGGTTTCAGGTGGTGGCTACACCTTC; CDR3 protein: CASSLVSGGGYTF
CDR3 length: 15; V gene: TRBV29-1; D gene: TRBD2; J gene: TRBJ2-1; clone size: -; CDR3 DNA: TGCAGCGTCGCCAACCAAGCGGGAGGGCCGAGTGAGCAGTTCTTC; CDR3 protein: CSVANQAGGPSEQFF
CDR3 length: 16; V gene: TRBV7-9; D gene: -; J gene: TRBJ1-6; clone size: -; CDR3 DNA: TGTGCCAGCAGCGCCGGGGGTCTTGGGAATAATTCACCCCTCCACTTT; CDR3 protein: CASSAGGLGNNSPLHF
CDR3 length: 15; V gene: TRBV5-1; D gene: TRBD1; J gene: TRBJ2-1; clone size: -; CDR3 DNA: TGCGCCAGCAGCTCCCGGGACAGGGGTAACAATGAGCAGTTCTTC; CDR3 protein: CASSSRDRGNNEQFF
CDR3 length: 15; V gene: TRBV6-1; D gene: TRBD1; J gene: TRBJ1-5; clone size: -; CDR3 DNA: TGTGCCAGCAGTGAGCCAGGGGGGTCAGGACAGCCCCAGCATTTT; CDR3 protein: CASSEPGGSGQPQHF
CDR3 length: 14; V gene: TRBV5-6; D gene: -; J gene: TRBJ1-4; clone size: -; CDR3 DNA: TGTGCCAGCAGTTACAGGGCCACTAATGAAAAACTGTTTTTT; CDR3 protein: CASSYRATNEKLFF
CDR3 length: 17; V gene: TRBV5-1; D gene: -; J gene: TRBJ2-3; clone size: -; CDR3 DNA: TGCGCCAGCAGCTCGGGGACCGGGACAACGAGCACAGATACGCAGTATTTT; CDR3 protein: CASSSGTGTTSTDTQYF
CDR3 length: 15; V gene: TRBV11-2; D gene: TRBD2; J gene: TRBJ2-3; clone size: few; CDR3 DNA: TGTGCCAGCAGTCCCGCGGGGGGTGGTGCAGATACGCAGTATTTT; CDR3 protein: CASSPAGGGADTQYF
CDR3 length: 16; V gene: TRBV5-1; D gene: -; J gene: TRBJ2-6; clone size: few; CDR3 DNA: TGCGCCAGCAGCTTGGATGCGGGGACTGGGGCCAACGTCCTGACTTTC; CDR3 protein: CASSLDAGTGANVLTF
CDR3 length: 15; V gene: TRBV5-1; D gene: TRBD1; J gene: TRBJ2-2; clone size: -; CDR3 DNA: TGCGCCAGCAGCTTGGAGGGGGCTAACACCGGGGAGCTGTTTTTT; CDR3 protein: CASSLEGANTGELFF
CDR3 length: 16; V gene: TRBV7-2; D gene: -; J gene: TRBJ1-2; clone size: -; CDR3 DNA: TGTGCCAGCAGCTTAATAAGGGGGAGCGAGATGAGAGGCTACACCTTC; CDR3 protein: CASSLIRGSEMRGYTF
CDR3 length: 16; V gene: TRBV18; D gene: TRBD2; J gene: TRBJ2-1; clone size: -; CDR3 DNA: TGTGCCAGCTCCCGGACTAGCGGGAGCTCCTACAATGAGCAGTTCTTC; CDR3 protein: CASSRTSGSSYNEQFF
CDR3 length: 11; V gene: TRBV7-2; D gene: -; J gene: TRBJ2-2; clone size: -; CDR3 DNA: TGTGCCAGCAGCCTCCCCGGGGAGCTGTTTTTT; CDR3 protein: CASSLPGELFF
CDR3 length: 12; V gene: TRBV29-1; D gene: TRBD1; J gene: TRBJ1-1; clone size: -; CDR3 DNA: TGCAGCGTTCCGGACAGGAGCACTGAAGCTTTCTTT; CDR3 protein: CSVPDRSTEAFF
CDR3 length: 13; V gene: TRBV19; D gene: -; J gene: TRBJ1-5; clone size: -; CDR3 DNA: TGTGCCAGTGCGAACAGAGACAATCAGCCCCAGCATTTT; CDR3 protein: CASANRDNQPQHF
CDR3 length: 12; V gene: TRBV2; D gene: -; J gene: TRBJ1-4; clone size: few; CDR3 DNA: TGTGCCAGCAAAGAGGGGAGGGAAAAACTGTTTTTT; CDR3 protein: CASKEGREKLFF
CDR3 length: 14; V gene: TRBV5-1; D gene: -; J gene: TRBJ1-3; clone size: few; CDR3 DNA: TGCGCCAGCAGCTTGGACTCTACTGGAAACACCATATATTTT; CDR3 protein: CASSLDSTGNTIYF
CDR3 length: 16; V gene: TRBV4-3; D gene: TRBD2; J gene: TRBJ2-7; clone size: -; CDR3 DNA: TGCGCCAGCAGCCAAGAGAGGACTAGCGGTATCTACGAGCAGTACTTC; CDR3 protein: CASSQERTSGIYEQYF
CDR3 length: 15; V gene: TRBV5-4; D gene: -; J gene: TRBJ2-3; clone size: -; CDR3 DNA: TGTGCCAGCAGCTTGGATCCGTTTAGCACAGATACGCAGTATTTT; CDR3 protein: CASSLDPFSTDTQYF
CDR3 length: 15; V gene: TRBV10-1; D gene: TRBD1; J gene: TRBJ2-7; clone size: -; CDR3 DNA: TGCGCCAGCAGCGGGGGACAGGGATTCTCCTACGAGCAGTACTTC; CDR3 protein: CASSGGQGFSYEQYF
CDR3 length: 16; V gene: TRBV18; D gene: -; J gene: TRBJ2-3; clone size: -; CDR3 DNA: TGTGCCAGCTCAGCAGGAGGCCGACAAAGCACAGATACGCAGTATTTT; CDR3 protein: CASSAGGRQSTDTQYF